The rows below give T cell receptor beta chains drawn from one sample of a study of blood T cell repertoires in COVID-19. Using immunoSEQ multiplex PCR, the repertoire was profiled, and TCRdb retains in-frame clones only, with some absent. This table has around 130,000 clones, about 83% appearing once. Sequencing was done on a sample of peripheral blood. These receptors were collected from a man aged 40-55 years with active or convalescent COVID-19. Both conserved end residues are part of each CDR3.

J gene	V gene	CDR3 protein
TRBJ2-7	TRBV20-1	CSASRTSGGPYEQYF
TRBJ1-2	TRBV5-1	CASNRDRDSYGYTF
TRBJ1-1	TRBV20-1	CSASTGNTEAFF
TRBJ1-4	TRBV6-5	CASRTGGGIEKLFF
TRBJ2-7	TRBV6-5	CASRAAGAGTYEQYF
TRBJ2-7	TRBV11-1	CASSVDRDGQYF
TRBJ1-1	TRBV19	CASSISGMNTEAFF
TRBJ2-3	TRBV4-1	CASSSLDLISPGTQYF
TRBJ1-3	TRBV9	CASSVQTGYSGNTIYF
TRBJ2-3	TRBV5-1	CASSLSGILTDTQYF
TRBJ1-1	TRBV6-5	CASSLLVSADTEAFF
TRBJ2-1	TRBV6-2/TRBV6-3	CASSYDLASGGSYNEQFF
TRBJ2-7	TRBV7-9	CASRFYSGETYEQYF
TRBJ2-1	TRBV23-1	CASRGDRDNEQFF
TRBJ2-1	TRBV5-6	CASLSFGLAGGNEQFF
TRBJ2-7	TRBV5-5	CASRPTGMGEQYF
TRBJ2-2	TRBV2	CASRQGRTGELFF
TRBJ2-7	TRBV5-1	CASSWGTSEQYF
TRBJ2-7	TRBV9	CASSSQTSGGAYEQYF
TRBJ2-6	TRBV5-1	CASSPRTGGSPSSGANVLTF
TRBJ2-3	TRBV7-3	CASSQGLAFTDTQYF
TRBJ2-2	TRBV6-4	CASSEQGHGELFF
TRBJ2-2	TRBV10-1	CASSEQASTGELFF
TRBJ1-4	TRBV11-2	CASSLGGVTNEKLFF
TRBJ2-1	TRBV2	CASRRKTASYNEQFF
TRBJ2-4	TRBV6-5	CASSYSAGGPSNIQYF
TRBJ2-3	TRBV4-3	CASSQGTNRGWGTDTQYF
TRBJ1-1	TRBV19	CASSENREGAFF
TRBJ2-1	TRBV10-1	CASSSPQGNNEQFF
TRBJ1-5	TRBV6-5	CASRAGGFGNQPQHF
TRBJ2-3	TRBV6-5	CASSYSTSTDTQYF
TRBJ1-4	TRBV7-8	CASSSRQGLYFEKLFF
TRBJ1-1	TRBV4-2	CASSPLGRGTNTEAFF
TRBJ1-5	TRBV5-8	CASSLGGTGGTRKHF
TRBJ2-5	TRBV19	CASSTNSQRGQRETQYF
TRBJ2-2	TRBV19	CASSMGPGAGELFF
TRBJ1-1	TRBV6-5	CASRGQSNTEAFF
TRBJ2-2	TRBV29-1	CSVEDRRGRAGELFF
TRBJ2-1	TRBV10-2	CASRIAGGLNEQFF
TRBJ2-7	TRBV12-5	CASGLAAGGPYEQYF
TRBJ2-5	TRBV2	CASSGELVVETQYF
TRBJ1-1	TRBV19	CASGQGMDTEAFF
TRBJ2-7	TRBV7-9	CASSPVGTGLGEQYF
TRBJ2-2	TRBV18	CASSPTGLDTGELFF
TRBJ2-1	TRBV2	CASRNDRGLYNEQFF
TRBJ1-2	TRBV9	CASSPQGQGKGDGYTF
TRBJ2-7	TRBV6-5	CASRLTGGGRNEQYF
TRBJ2-1	TRBV7-2	CASSWRAGGRNEQFF
TRBJ2-4	TRBV30	CAWESGQNIQYF
TRBJ2-7	TRBV4-2	CASSQDRSGGLYYEQYF
TRBJ2-2	TRBV5-4	CASSVSGSVTGELFF
TRBJ1-6	TRBV19	CASTSSGSPLHF
TRBJ1-5	TRBV6-1	CASSESRQPQHF
TRBJ2-5	TRBV25-1	CASRPGQGFRETQYF
TRBJ1-2	TRBV6-5	CASTLDPGTGFDYTF
TRBJ2-5	TRBV7-9	CASSLIGQGKETQYF
TRBJ1-2	TRBV6-5	CASTGPSHGYTF
TRBJ2-7	TRBV7-2	CASSFGLAGAYEQYF